This T cell receptor beta chain was captured in a study of T cell responses to AZD1222 COVID-19 vaccine. Study outcomes and limitations: The reported proportion of spike-specific TCRs targeting unmutated variant regions was nearly half. Repertoire samples came only from after the peak T cell response. Clonal diversity was possibly underestimated; the donors were predominantly white British and more often female.

Germline trimming cut 0 bases from V and 4 bases from J; bases unmatched to any gene: 3. This CDR3 spans 18 amino acids. Germline V CDR1 and CDR2: LGHDT, YNNKEL (reference sequence). A remark on this clone: Its antigen is not known.

Repertoires were generated with immunoSEQ multiplex PCR, while TCRdb's copy carries only in-frame clones and drops some. Among 130,000 or so clones, around 92% were seen once, and the ten largest hold under 1.2%. The gene calls are TRBV3-1 (or the pseudogene TRBV3-2) and TRBJ2-1; 16 nucleotides align to TRBD2. Sequenced material: peripheral blood, taken on day 0 of AZD1222 vaccination. The sequence derives from an adult in good health. CDR3 sequence: CASSQEGLAGGVYNEQFF. The CDR3 DNA follows: TGTGCCAGCAGCCAAGAGGGACTAGCGGGAGGGGTTTACAATGAGCAGTTCTTC.